Sequencing of this T cell receptor beta chain was carried out in a study of identical twins. Study findings and constraints: Out-of-frame alpha sequences common to twins were enriched for low generation probability. It was out-of-frame TCR alpha sharing in monozygotic twins that models underestimated.

Healthy Caucasian donors formed the entire cohort. TCRdb used MiXCR to reprocess the 5' RACE reads, holding one entry per CDR3 protein. The profile shows about 200,000 distinct CDR3 sequences, less than 8% of them singletons. This clonotype was recorded many times. The antigen is not known. The germline V gene has CDR1 SQVTM and CDR2 ANQGSEA. The CDR3 loop spans 14 amino acids. Trimming pared 2 bases from V and 1 base from J, leaving 8 bases between. The same data also contributed to another study, on yellow fever vaccine responses in identical twins. Turning to that study: Twins' vaccine T cell response reportedly seemed partly convergent, partly personalized.

The rearrangement joins TRBV29-1 to TRBJ2-2; possibly TRBD1 for D (6 bases). Sequenced input: memory (CD45RO+) T cells sorted from blood. The clonotype comes from a woman aged 18-29 years in good health. CDR3 loop: CSVERQENTGELFF. CDR3 bases: TGCAGCGTTGAAAGACAGGAGAACACCGGGGAGCTGTTTTTT.